Listed here are 5 T cell receptor beta chains from one sample, sequenced in a study of blood T cell repertoires in COVID-19. Some clones are missing from TCRdb's copy, which holds only in-frame ones; the method was immunoSEQ multiplex PCR. The data contain some 400,000 clones, roughly 86% of them singletons. Sequenced sample: peripheral blood. The receptors stem from a human donor in a cohort sampled during active COVID-19.

In its sample, this clone was seen a few times. V and J are TRBV19 and TRBJ1-5; D is ambiguous. Per germline, CDR1 LNHDA and CDR2 SQIVND (reference sequence). The CDR3 covers 14 residues. V shed 6 bases and J shed 6 bases, with 15 bases lying between them. CDR3 residues: CASRGLGERQPQHF. The DNA for the CDR3 is TGTGCCAGTAGGGGCCTCGGGGAACGTCAGCCCCAGCATTTT.

This chain joins TRBV4-2 and TRBJ2-7; TRBD1 aligns across 7 bases. V was clipped by 2 bases and J by 5 bases; unmatched bases: 15. Germline-derived CDR1 and CDR2 are LGHNA and YNFKEQ. The CDR3 consists of 17 residues. The CDR3 nucleotides read TGTGCCAGCAGCCAAACCTCTCCGGGACAGTTCGTCGACGAGCAGTACTTC. It specifies CASSQTSPGQFVDEQYF.

This sequence joins TRBV2 and TRBJ2-3, with TRBD2 matching 9 bases. Germline trimming cut 7 bases from V and 4 bases from J; bases unmatched to any gene: 3. Germline-derived CDR1 and CDR2 are SNHLY and FYNNEI. The CDR3 is 13 amino acids. This chain's CDR3 is CASNLAGADTQYF. For the CDR3, the DNA is TGTGCCAGCAACTTAGCGGGGGCAGATACGCAGTATTTT.

The chain couples TRBV18 to TRBJ2-1, with D hard to call. This CDR3 contains 16 residues. Looked up from germline, CDR1 is KGHSH and CDR2 is LQKENI. Trimming left V 1 base short and J 1 base short, with 11 bases between. The CDR3 DNA follows: TGTGCCAGCTCACCACTCGCGCCTTTTTCCTACAATGAGCAGTTCTTC. Protein: CASSPLAPFSYNEQFF.

V usage is TRBV30 and J usage is TRBJ2-2; D might be TRBD1 (6 bases). CDR3 size: 15 residues. From germline, CDR1 is GTSNPN and CDR2 SVGIG (reference sequence). Trimming took off 3 bases at V and 7 bases at J, with 18 bases between the two ends. The CDR3 DNA follows: TGTGCCTGGAGCCAGACCAGGGGCGCCGGCGGGGAGCTGTTTTTT. It encodes CAWSQTRGAGGELFF.